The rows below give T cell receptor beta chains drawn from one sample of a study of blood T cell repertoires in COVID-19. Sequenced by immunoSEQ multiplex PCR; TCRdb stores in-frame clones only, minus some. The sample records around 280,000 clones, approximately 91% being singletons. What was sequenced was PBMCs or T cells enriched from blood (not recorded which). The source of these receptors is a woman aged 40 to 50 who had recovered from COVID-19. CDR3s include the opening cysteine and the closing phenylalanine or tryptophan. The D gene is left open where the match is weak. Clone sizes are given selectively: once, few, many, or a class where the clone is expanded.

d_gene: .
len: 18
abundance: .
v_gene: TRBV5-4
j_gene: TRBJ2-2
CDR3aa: CASSLGSPIGGRTGELFF
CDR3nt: TGTGCCAGCAGCTTGGGGAGCCCTATCGGGGGAAGAACCGGGGAGCTGTTTTTT

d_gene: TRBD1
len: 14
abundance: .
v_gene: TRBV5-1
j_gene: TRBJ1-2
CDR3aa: CASGRQGENYGYTF
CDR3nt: TGCGCCAGCGGGAGACAGGGTGAGAACTATGGCTACACCTTC

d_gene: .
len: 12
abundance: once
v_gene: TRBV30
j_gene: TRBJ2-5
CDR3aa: CAWSTIVETQYF
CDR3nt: TGTGCCTGGAGCACAATCGTCGAGACCCAGTACTTC

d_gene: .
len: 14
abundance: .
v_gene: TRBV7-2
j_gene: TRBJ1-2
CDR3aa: CASTRGRADYGYTF
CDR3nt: TGTGCCAGCACCAGGGGCAGGGCGGACTATGGCTACACCTTC

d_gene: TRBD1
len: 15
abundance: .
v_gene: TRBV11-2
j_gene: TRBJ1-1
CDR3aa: CASSSPRQGNTEAFF
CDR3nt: TGTGCCAGCAGCTCACCCAGACAGGGGAACACTGAAGCTTTCTTT

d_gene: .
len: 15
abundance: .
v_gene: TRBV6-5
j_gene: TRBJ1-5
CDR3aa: CASSRPLDSNQPQHF
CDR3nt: TGTGCCAGCAGCAGACCGCTAGACAGCAATCAGCCCCAGCATTTT

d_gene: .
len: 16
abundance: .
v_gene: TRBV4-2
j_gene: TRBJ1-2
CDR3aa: CASSRRPQGLAYGYTF
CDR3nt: TGTGCCAGCAGCCGAAGACCCCAAGGACTCGCGTATGGCTACACCTTC

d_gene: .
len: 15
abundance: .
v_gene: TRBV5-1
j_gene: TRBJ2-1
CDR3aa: CASSLEQSSYNEQFF
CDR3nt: TGCGCCAGCAGCTTGGAACAGAGCTCCTACAATGAGCAGTTCTTC

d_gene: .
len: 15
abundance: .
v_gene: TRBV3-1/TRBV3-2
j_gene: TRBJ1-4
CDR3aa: CASNTRGKANEKLFF
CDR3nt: TGTGCCAGCAACACAAGGGGGAAGGCTAATGAAAAACTGTTTTTT

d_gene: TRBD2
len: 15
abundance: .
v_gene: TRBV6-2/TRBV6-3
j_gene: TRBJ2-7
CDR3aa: CASSYQAGGKREQYF
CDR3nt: TGTGCCAGCAGTTACCAAGCGGGAGGGAAACGCGAGCAGTACTTC

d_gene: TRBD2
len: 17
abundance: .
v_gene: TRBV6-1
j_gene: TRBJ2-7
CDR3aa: CASSELYRTSGSYEQYF
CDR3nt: TGTGCCAGCAGTGAATTATACCGGACTAGCGGTTCCTACGAGCAGTACTTC

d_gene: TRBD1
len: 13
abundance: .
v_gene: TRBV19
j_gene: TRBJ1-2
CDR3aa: CASSLGQGAGYTF
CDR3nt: TGTGCCAGTAGTTTAGGACAGGGAGCTGGCTACACCTTC

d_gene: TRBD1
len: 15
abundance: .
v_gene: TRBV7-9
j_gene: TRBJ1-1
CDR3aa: CASSPGTGGTAEAFF
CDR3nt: TGTGCCAGCAGCCCGGGGACAGGGGGAACGGCTGAAGCTTTCTTT

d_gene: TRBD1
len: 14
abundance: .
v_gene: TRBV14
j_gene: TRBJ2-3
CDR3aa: CASSYQGAGDTQYF
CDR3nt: TGTGCCAGCAGCTATCAGGGGGCGGGAGATACGCAGTATTTT